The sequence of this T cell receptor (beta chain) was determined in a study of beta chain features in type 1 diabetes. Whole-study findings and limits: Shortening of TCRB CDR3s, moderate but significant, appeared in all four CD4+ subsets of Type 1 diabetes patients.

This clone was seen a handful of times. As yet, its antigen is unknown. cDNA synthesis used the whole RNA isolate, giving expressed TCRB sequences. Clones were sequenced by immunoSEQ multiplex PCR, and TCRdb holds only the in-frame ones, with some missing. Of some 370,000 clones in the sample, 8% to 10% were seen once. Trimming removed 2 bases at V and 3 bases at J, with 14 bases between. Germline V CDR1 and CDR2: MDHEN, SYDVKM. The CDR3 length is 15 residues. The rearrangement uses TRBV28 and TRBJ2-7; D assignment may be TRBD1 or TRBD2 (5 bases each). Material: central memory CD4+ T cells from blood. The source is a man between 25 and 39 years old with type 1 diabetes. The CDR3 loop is CASSLPPVGDYEQYF. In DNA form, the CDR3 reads TGTGCCAGCAGTTTACCCCCGGTGGGGGACTACGAGCAGTACTTC.